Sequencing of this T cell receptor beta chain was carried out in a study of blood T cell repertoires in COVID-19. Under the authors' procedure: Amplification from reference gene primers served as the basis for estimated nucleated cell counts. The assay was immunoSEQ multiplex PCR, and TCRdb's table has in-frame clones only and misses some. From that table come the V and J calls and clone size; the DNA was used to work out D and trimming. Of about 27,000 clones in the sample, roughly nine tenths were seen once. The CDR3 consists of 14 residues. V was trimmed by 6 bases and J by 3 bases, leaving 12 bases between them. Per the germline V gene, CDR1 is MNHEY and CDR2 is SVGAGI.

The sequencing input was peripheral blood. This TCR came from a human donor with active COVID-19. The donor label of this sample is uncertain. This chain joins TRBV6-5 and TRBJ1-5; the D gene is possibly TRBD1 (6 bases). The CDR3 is CASSPGQINQPQHF. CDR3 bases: TGTGCCAGCAGCCCCGGACAGATCAATCAGCCCCAGCATTTT.